This TCR beta chain was retrieved from a study of T cell responses to AZD1222 COVID-19 vaccine (dated by TCRdb to about 2021). For the study in its entirety: Because spike-specific TCR depth and breadth did not differ between the two schedules, AZD1222 recipients who got a second dose at roughly 4 weeks were pooled with those who got a second dose at roughly 12 weeks. Trial participants were enrolled into age subgroups of 18-55, 56-69 and 70-plus years, which contained approximately 150, 28 and 58 TCR-sequenced participants, respectively. TCR sequencing covered approximately 230 trial participants: 207 given two doses of AZD1222 and approximately 26 given two doses of MenACWY control vaccine. Overall results and qualifications from the work: After two AZD1222 doses, spike-specific TCR breadth and depth were significantly higher than at day 0 and than in MenACWY recipients. Participants were mostly white British and included more females than males, and it was suggested by the authors that clonal diversity may have been underestimated. Because no day 14 peak-response samples were available, repertoires were characterized only after the peak T cell response. Vaccine-associated CD4 TCRs spanned the whole spike protein, with dominant responses in regions 160-218 and 743-854. Reportedly, close to half of the unique spike-specific TCRs recognized epitopes lying outside the regions that are mutated in the B.1.351 and B.1.1.7 variants. Conclusions about previously exposed vaccinees are limited, since just 5 or 6 AZD1222 recipients were seropositive for SARS-CoV-2 at baseline. The 56-69-year group was small, and its depth increase did not reach significance, likely because of low power.

On this clone: Its antigen has not been determined. No qualities accompany the bases; no much larger clone lies one base away.

The CDR3 regions of human TCRbeta chains were analyzed by immunosequencing. In the original analysis: TCRs in the repertoires were matched against a reference library of SARS-CoV-2-specific TCRs that had been generated with the MIRA antigen-specificity platform. Breadth meant the fraction of unique TCRs that were SARS-CoV-2-associated, whereas depth meant the fraction of total T cells that were SARS-CoV-2-associated. Using the MIRA data, each spike-specific TCR was mapped to the spike region that the TCR reacts to and placed in a CD4 or CD8 class. Log10-transformed breadth and depth values were compared by one-way ANOVA with Sidak's multiple comparisons tests. In TCRdb, the immuneACCESS table is reduced to in-frame sequences with V and J assigned. These tables do not hold every clone; where another copy was compared, an unresolved V gene accounts for under half, and the others remain unexplained. Clone size and the V and J calls come from that table; the DNA yielded D and trimming. Present in this sample are roughly 150,000 clones, 85% to 95% of which were seen just once. The ten largest clones capture around 5.1% of the sample.

The time point label of this sample denotes: baseline before first vaccination. The vaccinee samples were drawn from two UK trials, COV001 and COV002, one of which was a single-blind randomized controlled phase 2/3 trial testing AZD1222 (ChAdOx1 nCoV-19) in healthy adults. For TCRbeta chain sequencing, PBMC samples were collected from trial participants at day 0 and at day 28 after the second dose. The germline ends are 7 bases apart after V is trimmed by 4 bases and J by 0 bases. CDR1 and CDR2, looked up from the germline V gene, are SGHRS and YFSETQ. The CDR3 spans 13 residues, from the cysteine through the phenylalanine. The read is trimmed to its CDR3 DNA, 39 bases read in frame from base 1.

The sequence was collected from an adult in good health. The rearranged segments are TRBV5-1 and TRBJ2-5; 6 matching bases give a weak D call of TRBD1. The specimen was peripheral blood, collected on day 0 of AZD1222 vaccination. The DNA reads TGCGCCAGCAGCGGGGACAACCAAGAGACCCAGTACTTC. It codes for CASSGDNQETQYF. Outside the CDR3, residues come from the reference TRBV5-1 and TRBJ2-5 proteins, so the full variable domain is: KAGVTQTPRYLIKTRGQQVTLSCSPISGHRSVSWYQQTPGQGLQFLFEYFSETQRNKGNFPGRFSGRQFSNSRSEMNVSTLELGDSALYLCASSGDNQETQYFGPGTRLLVL.